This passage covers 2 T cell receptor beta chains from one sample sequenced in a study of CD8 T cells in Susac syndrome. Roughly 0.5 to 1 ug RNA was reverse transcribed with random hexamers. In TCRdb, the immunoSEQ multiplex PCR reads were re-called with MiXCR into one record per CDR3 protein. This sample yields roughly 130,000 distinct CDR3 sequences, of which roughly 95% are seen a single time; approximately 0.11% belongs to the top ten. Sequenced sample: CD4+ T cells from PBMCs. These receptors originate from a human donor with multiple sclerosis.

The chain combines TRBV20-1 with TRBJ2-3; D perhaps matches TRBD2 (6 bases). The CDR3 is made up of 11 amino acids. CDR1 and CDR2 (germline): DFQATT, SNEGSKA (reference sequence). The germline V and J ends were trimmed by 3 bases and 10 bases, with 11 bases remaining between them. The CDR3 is CSARAGLAQYF. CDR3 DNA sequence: TGCAGTGCTAGGGCGGGACTGGCGCAGTATTTT.

The CDR3 region is CASRAGTGGSYNSPLHF. CDR3 nucleotides: TGTGCCAGCAGAGCCGGGACAGGGGGCTCCTATAATTCACCCCTCCACTTT. The chain has TRBV6-1 and TRBJ1-6, with TRBD1 matching over 11 bases. Losses at the gene ends were 6 bases for V and 0 bases for J; bases not matched to a gene: 4. The V gene's germline CDR1 is MNHNS and CDR2 SASEGT. The CDR3 consists of 17 residues.